Listed below are T cell receptor beta chains from one sample, sequenced in a study of blood T cell repertoires in COVID-19. The repertoire was sequenced with immunoSEQ multiplex PCR; TCRdb's copy has only in-frame clones and lacks some. This sample has 180,000 or so clones, with nearly 90% found just once. The sequencing sample was made of peripheral blood. These receptors were obtained from a man aged 50-60 years with acute or convalescent COVID-19. Both conserved end residues are trimmed from each CDR3. Fields, in order: clone size, J gene, V gene, CDR3 protein. Clone size is given for some rows only: seen once, a few or many times, or a class if the clone is expanded.

size: -
J: TRBJ2-5
V: TRBV19
CDR3: ASSRDLETQY

size: -
J: TRBJ1-5
V: TRBV19
CDR3: ASSPGTGAQPQH

size: -
J: TRBJ1-4
V: TRBV28
CDR3: ASSQPGQGTNEKLF

size: -
J: TRBJ2-1
V: TRBV9
CDR3: ASSVYASGATNEQF

size: -
J: TRBJ2-2
V: TRBV5-8
CDR3: ASSLVLAGTGELF

size: -
J: TRBJ2-7
V: TRBV28
CDR3: ATGGSPARYEQY

size: -
J: TRBJ1-6
V: TRBV3-1/TRBV3-2
CDR3: ASSLVLGGGNSPLH

size: -
J: TRBJ1-4
V: TRBV18
CDR3: ASSTGNEKLF

size: -
J: TRBJ2-1
V: TRBV5-1
CDR3: ASSLGLAGDPRPYNEQF

size: -
J: TRBJ2-2
V: TRBV19
CDR3: ASIRRQNTGELF

size: -
J: TRBJ2-1
V: TRBV19
CDR3: ASSTRVLAGADEQF

size: -
J: TRBJ2-1
V: TRBV18
CDR3: ASSTTGNYNEQF

size: -
J: TRBJ1-4
V: TRBV13
CDR3: ASSPGTGGREKLF

size: -
J: TRBJ1-2
V: TRBV10-3
CDR3: AILGDRDNYGYT

size: -
J: TRBJ1-3
V: TRBV18
CDR3: ASSPLTGPGNTIY

size: once
J: TRBJ2-2
V: TRBV4-1
CDR3: ASSQNGQGAGELF

size: -
J: TRBJ2-1
V: TRBV18
CDR3: ASSQGPRSYNEQF

size: few
J: TRBJ2-3
V: TRBV6-5
CDR3: ASTEEGRNTDTQY

size: -
J: TRBJ2-5
V: TRBV25-1
CDR3: ASSERGLLQETQY

size: few
J: TRBJ1-6
V: TRBV5-4
CDR3: ASSLEGRGDNSPLH

size: -
J: TRBJ1-1
V: TRBV27
CDR3: ASSFSRNTEAF

size: -
J: TRBJ1-6
V: TRBV28
CDR3: ASSLGTAYNSPLH

size: -
J: TRBJ2-2
V: TRBV27
CDR3: ASSRRGASTGELF

size: -
J: TRBJ2-3
V: TRBV4-2
CDR3: ASSQAAGGTDTQY

size: -
J: TRBJ2-7
V: TRBV13
CDR3: ASSLSGRDYEQY

size: few
J: TRBJ2-2
V: TRBV19
CDR3: ASTLSGSGTGELF

size: -
J: TRBJ1-2
V: TRBV18
CDR3: ASSPGQGTGQRYT

size: -
J: TRBJ2-3
V: TRBV25-1
CDR3: ASSDQTPTAGETDTQY

size: -
J: TRBJ2-5
V: TRBV4-1
CDR3: ASSRGVDQY

size: -
J: TRBJ2-7
V: TRBV11-2
CDR3: ASSERTSGRYYEQY

size: -
J: TRBJ1-2
V: TRBV24-1
CDR3: ATSESDRFDGYT

size: -
J: TRBJ2-3
V: TRBV11-3
CDR3: ASSSSPLLAGVGTKDTQY